What follows describes a single T cell receptor (beta chain). A J-beta primer mix and a sample-barcoded 5' primer were used in a second PCR of roughly 6 to 11 cycles. Each of the samples gave a minimum of 3 million paired-end reads that contained CDR3. One entry per CDR3 protein, called by TCRdb with MiXCR from the 5' RACE reads. This table holds around 1,800,000 distinct CDR3 sequences, about 39% found once. CDR1 is LNHNV and CDR2 is YYDKDF in the germline V gene (reference sequence). V was shortened by 5 bases and J by 8 bases, with 16 bases between the two germline ends. There are 14 residues in the CDR3. Donor samples were obtained from healthy Caucasian individuals from Russia, aged roughly 6 to 95. These data belong to a study of blood T cells in healthy people across ages. Study-wide background: With template switching, about one barcoded beta molecule was captured per two T cells.

Sequences were obtained from blood. The chain joins TRBV15 to TRBJ2-1, with D perhaps assigned TRBD1 or TRBD2 (6 bases each). The TCR originated in a human donor in good health. The DNA for the CDR3 is TGTGCCACCAGCGGGGATTGGGGGGCAGATGAGCAGTTCTTC. Its protein product is CATSGDWGADEQFF.